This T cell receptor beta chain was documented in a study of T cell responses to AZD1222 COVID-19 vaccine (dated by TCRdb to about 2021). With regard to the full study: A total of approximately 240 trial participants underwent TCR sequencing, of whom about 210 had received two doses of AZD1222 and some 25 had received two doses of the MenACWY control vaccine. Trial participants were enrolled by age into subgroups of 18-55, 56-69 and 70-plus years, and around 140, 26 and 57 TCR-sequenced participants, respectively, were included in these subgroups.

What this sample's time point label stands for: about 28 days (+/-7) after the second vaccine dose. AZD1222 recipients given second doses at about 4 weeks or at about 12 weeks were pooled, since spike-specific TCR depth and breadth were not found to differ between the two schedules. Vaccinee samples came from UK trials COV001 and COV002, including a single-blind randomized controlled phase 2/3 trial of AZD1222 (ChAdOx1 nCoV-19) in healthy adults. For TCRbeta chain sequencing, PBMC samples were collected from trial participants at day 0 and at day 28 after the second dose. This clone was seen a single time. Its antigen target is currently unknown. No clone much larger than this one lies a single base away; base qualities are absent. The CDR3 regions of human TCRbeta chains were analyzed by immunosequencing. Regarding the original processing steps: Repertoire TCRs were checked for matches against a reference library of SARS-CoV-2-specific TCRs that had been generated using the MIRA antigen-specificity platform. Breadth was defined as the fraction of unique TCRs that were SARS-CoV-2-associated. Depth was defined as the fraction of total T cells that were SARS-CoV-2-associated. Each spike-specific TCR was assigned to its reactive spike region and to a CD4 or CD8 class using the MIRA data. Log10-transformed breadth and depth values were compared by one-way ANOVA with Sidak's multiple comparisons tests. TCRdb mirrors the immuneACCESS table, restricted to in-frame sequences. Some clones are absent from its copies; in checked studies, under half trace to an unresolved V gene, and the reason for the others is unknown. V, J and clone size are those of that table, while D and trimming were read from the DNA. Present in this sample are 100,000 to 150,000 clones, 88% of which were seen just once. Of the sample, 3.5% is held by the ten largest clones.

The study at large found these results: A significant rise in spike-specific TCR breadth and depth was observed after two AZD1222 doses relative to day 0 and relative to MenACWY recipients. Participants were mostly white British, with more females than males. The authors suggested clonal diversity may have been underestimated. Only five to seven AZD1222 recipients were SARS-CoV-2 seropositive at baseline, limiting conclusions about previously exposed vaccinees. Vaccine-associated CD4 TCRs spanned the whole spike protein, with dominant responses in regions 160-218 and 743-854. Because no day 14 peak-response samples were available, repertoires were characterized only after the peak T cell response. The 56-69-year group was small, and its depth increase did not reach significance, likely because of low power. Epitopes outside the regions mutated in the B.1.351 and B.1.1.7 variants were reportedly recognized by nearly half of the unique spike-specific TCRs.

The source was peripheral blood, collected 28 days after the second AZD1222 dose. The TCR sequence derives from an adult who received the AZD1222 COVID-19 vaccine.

The CDR3 protein is CASSVGVSVSWGYTF. The DNA is TGTGCCAGCAGCGTAGGGGTAAGCGTTTCGTGGGGCTACACCTTC. In this chain, TRBV9 is recombined with TRBJ1-2; a confident D gene designation cannot be given. Including the terminal cysteine and phenylalanine, the CDR3 comprises 15 residues. Just CDR3 DNA is preserved here, 45 bases in frame from base 1. Relative to germline, V is 0 bases shorter and J is 8 bases shorter, with 17 bases between their ends. CDR1 SGDLS and CDR2 YYNGEE were looked up in the germline V gene. When the CDR3 is completed using the reference TRBV9 and TRBJ1-2 genes on either side, the full variable domain is DSGVTQTPKHLITATGQRVTLRCSPRSGDLSVYWYQQSLDQGLQFLIQYYNGEERAKGNILERFSAQQFPDLHSELNLSSLELGDSALYFCASSVGVSVSWGYTFGSGTRLTVV.